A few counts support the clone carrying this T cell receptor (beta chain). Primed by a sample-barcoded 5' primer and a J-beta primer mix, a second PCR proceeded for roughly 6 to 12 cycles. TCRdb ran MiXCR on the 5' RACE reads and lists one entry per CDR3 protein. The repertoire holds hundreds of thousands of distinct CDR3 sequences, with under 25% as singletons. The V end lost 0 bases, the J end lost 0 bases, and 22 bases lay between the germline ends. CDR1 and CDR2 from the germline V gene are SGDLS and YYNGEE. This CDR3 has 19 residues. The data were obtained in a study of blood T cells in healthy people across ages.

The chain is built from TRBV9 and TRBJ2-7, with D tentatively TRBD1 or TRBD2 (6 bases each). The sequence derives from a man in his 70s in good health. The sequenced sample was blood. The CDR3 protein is CASSVATRSGAAISYEQYF. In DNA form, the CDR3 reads TGTGCCAGCAGCGTAGCTACCCGTTCGGGGGCAGCCATCTCCTACGAGCAGTACTTC. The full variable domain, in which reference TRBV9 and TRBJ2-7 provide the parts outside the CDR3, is DSGVTQTPKHLITATGQRVTLRCSPRSGDLSVYWYQQSLDQGLQFLIQYYNGEERAKGNILERFSAQQFPDLHSELNLSSLELGDSALYFCASSVATRSGAAISYEQYFGPGTRLTVT.